This TCR beta chain was recorded in a study of T cell responses to AZD1222 COVID-19 vaccine. Findings and limits, study-wide: Clonal diversity may have been underestimated, and the donors were mostly white British, with more females than males. Spike-specific TCR breadth rose after two AZD1222 doses, and depth rose as well.

As concerns this clone: The antigen is unknown.

The assay was immunoSEQ multiplex PCR, and TCRdb's table has in-frame clones only and misses some. The sample comprises 100,000 to 150,000 clones, more than 80% of which are singletons, and roughly 1.5% rests with the top ten. Looked up from germline, CDR1 is SGHAT and CDR2 is FQNNGV. Trimming took 1 base from V and 4 from J, leaving 13 bases between them. The CDR3 has 15 amino acids. The source of this sequence is an adult in good health. Sequencing used peripheral blood, obtained on day 0 of AZD1222 vaccination. The chain carries TRBV11-2 and TRBJ1-1; D is possibly TRBD1 (5 bases). The DNA for the CDR3 is TGTGCCAGCAGCTTAGTAGTTCAGGGCATCACTGAAGCTTTCTTT. Protein: CASSLVVQGITEAFF.